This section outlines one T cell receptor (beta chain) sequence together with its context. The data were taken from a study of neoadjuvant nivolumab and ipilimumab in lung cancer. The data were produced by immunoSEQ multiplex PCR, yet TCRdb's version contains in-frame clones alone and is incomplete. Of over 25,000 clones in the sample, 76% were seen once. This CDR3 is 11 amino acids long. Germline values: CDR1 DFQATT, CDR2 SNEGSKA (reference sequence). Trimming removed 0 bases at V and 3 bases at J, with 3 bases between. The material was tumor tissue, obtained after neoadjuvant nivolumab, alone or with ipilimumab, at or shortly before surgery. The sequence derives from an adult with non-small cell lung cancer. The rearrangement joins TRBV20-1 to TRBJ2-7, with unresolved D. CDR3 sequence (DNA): TGCAGTGCTAGAGACAACTACGAGCAGTACTTC. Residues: CSARDNYEQYF.